Listed here are 3 T cell receptor beta chains from one sample, sequenced in a study of blood T cell repertoires in COVID-19. Produced via immunoSEQ multiplex PCR; TCRdb's table is partial and in-frame only. Of around 150,000 clones listed, around 81% were seen once; the top ten hold under 4.5%. The specimen sequenced was peripheral blood. These receptor sequences come from a woman aged 60-75 years with acute or convalescent COVID-19.

V gene TRBV7-9 combines with J gene TRBJ1-1; D is possibly TRBD1 (6 bases). Trimming took 2 bases from V and 3 from J, leaving 7 bases between them. The CDR3 covers 13 residues. Per germline, CDR1 SEHNR and CDR2 FQNEAQ (reference sequence). The CDR3 DNA is TGTGCCAGCAGCTTAAAGGGGGACACTGAAGCTTTCTTT. Protein sequence: CASSLKGDTEAFF.

The chain recombines TRBV2 with TRBJ1-2, with 8 bases matching TRBD1. Germline V lookup: CDR1 SNHLY, CDR2 FYNNEI. The trim removed 6 bases at V and 6 bases at J, leaving 3 bases unmatched. This CDR3 has 12 amino acids. CDR3 nucleotide sequence: TGTGCCAGCAGCCTGGACAGGGATGGCTACACCTTC. Translation gives CASSLDRDGYTF.

This clone has only one observation. V usage is TRBV7-3 and J usage is TRBJ2-1; a possible D gene is TRBD2 (6 bases). Trimming pared 5 bases from V and 7 bases from J, leaving 15 bases between. Germline V gene data show CDR1 as SGHTA and CDR2 as FQGTGA. The CDR3 extends over 14 amino acids. The DNA of the CDR3 is TGTGCCAGCAGCCCTAGTAGGGCGGGGAATGAGCAGTTCTTC. This translates into CASSPSRAGNEQFF.